This TCR beta chain was captured in a study of cytomegalovirus exposure and HLA in healthy donors. Study-wide results and limits: The classifier was said to identify cytomegalovirus status with high specificity and sensitivity. It has been reported that TCR beta sequences accurately predicted the HLA-A and HLA-B alleles of most subjects. Cytomegalovirus-associated status was assigned to more than 150 TCR beta chains.

This clone was counted a single time. Its antigen remains unknown. PCR involved 60 Vbeta and 13 Jbeta primers. Sequenced by immunoSEQ multiplex PCR; TCRdb stores in-frame clones only, minus some. The sample records approximately 190,000 clones, about 87% being singletons. This receptor was identified in a man in his thirties or forties in good health and CMV-seronegative. Material for sequencing was PBMCs.

The CDR3 sequence: CASSVDTNTEAFF. CDR3 DNA sequence: TGTGCCAGCAGTGTGGACACAAACACTGAAGCTTTCTTT. This chain uses TRBV6-5 with TRBJ1-1; a possible D gene is TRBD1 (5 bases). Germline V gene sequence: CDR1 MNHEY, CDR2 SVGAGI. V shed 5 bases and J shed 2 bases, with 9 bases lying between them. The CDR3 is made up of 13 amino acids.